This T cell receptor beta chain was profiled in a study of blood T cells in healthy people across ages. Study-level findings and limits: Diversity estimates drawn from one million T cells were deemed underestimates. Long-lived donors had more naive CD4+ cells and higher diversity than aged donors.

PCR was performed a second time for roughly 7 to 12 cycles using a sample-barcoded 5' primer and a J-beta primer mix. All cDNA molecules were each tagged by a template-switch adaptor with 12 random nucleotides. TCRdb re-called the 5' RACE reads with MiXCR, one entry per CDR3 protein. The sample lists under 2 million distinct CDR3 sequences, about 35% seen once, with about 10% in the top ten. CDR1 MNHEY and CDR2 SVGAGI come from the germline V gene. Trimming pared 2 bases from V and 0 bases from J, leaving 10 bases between. The CDR3 runs 15 residues. To note about this clonotype: The antigen is not known.

The rearrangement links TRBV6-5 to TRBJ1-1; D is undetermined. Sequencing input: blood. The sequence came from a woman in her 30s in good health. This chain's CDR3 is CASSYGLSMNTEAFF. CDR3 bases: TGTGCCAGCAGTTACGGTCTCAGCATGAACACTGAAGCTTTCTTT.